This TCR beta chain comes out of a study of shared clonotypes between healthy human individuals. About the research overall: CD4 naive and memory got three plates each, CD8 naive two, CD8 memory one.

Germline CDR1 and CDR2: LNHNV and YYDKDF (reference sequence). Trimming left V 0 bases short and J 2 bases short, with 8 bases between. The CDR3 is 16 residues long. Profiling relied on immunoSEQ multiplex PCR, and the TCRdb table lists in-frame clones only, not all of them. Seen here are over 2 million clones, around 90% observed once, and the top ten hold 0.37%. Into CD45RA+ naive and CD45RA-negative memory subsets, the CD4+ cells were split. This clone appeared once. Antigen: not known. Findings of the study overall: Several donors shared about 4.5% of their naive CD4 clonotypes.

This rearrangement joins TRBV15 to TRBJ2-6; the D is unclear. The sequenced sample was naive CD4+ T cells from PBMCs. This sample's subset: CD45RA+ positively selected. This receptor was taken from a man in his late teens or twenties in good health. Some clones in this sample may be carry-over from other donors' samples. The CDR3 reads CATSRDVGAGANVLTF. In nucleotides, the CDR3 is TGTGCCACCAGCAGAGATGTTGGGGCTGGGGCCAACGTCCTGACTTTC.